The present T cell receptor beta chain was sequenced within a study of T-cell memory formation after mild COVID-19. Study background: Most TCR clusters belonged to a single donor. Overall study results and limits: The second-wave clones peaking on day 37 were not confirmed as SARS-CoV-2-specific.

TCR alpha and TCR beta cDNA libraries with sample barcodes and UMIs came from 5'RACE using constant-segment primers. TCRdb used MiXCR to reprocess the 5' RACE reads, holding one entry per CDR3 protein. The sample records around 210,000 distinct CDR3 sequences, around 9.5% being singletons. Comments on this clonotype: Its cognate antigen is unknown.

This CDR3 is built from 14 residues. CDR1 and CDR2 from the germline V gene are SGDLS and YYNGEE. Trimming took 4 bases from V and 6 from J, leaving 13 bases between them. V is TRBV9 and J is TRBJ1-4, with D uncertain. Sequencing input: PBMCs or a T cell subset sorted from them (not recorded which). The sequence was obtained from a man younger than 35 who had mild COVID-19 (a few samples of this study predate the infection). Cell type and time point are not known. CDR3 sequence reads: CASSSPGVDEKLFF. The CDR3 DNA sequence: TGTGCCAGCAGCTCTCCCGGAGTAGATGAAAAACTGTTTTTT.